The 2 T cell receptor beta chains listed next were all sequenced from one sample in a study of CD8 T cells in ankylosing spondylitis. The study's findings and limits: Blood of patients with ankylosing spondylitis appeared to be characterized by a TCR beta motif of fewer than 10 highly homologous variants.

One entry per CDR3 protein results from TCRdb running MiXCR on the 5' RACE reads. The profile shows 750,000 to 850,000 distinct CDR3 sequences, roughly 10% of them singletons. These receptors are not linked to any known antigen. The source material was blood, either unsorted or a sorted T cell fraction (not recorded which). Receptor source: a male donor with ankylosing spondylitis.

The chain employs TRBV3-1 and TRBJ2-5; 8 nucleotides align to TRBD1. Per the germline V gene, CDR1 is LGHDT and CDR2 is YNNKEL (reference sequence). CDR3 length: 14 residues. V was pared by 2 bases and J by 5 bases, with 4 bases of the junction left unmatched. Written as DNA, the CDR3 is TGTGCCAGCAGCCAAAGTCACAGGGGGGAGACCCAGTACTTC. Translating gives CASSQSHRGETQYF.

The chain couples TRBV18 to TRBJ2-2, with 7 nucleotides matching TRBD1. Germline lookup yields CDR1 KGHSH and CDR2 LQKENI. Trimming cost V 6 bases and J 3 bases; bases outside gene matches: 7. The CDR3 spans 15 residues. The CDR3 nucleotides read TGTGCCAGCTCGCGACAGGGATACTACACCGGGGAGCTGTTTTTT. Translation: CASSRQGYYTGELFF.